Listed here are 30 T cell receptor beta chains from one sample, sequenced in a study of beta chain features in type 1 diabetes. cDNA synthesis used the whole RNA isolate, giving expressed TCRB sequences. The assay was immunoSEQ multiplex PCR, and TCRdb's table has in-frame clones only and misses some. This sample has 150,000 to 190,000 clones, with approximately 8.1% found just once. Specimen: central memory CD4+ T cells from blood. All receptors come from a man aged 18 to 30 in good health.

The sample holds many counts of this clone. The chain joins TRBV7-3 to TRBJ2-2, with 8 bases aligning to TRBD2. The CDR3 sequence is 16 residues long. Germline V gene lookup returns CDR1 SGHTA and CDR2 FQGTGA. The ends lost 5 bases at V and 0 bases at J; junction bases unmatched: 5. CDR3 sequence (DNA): TGTGCCAGCAGCCCGACAGCGGGAGCGAACACCGGGGAGCTGTTTTTT. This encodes CASSPTAGANTGELFF.

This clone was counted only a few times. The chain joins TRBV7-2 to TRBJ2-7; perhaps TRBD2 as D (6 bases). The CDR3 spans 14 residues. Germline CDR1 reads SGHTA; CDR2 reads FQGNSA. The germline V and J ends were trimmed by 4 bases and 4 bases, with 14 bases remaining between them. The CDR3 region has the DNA TGTGCCAGCAGCTGGGGTGGGAGGCATTACGAGCAGTACTTC. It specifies CASSWGGRHYEQYF.

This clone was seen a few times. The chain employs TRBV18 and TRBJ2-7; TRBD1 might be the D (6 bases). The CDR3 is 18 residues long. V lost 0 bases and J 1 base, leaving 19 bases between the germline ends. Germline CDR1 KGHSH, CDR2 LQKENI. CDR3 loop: CASSPPRTDLGGSYEQYF. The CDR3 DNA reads TGTGCCAGCTCACCACCCCGGACAGACCTTGGTGGGTCCTACGAGCAGTACTTC. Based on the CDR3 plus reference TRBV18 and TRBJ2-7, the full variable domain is NAGVMQNPRHLVRRRGQEARLRCSPMKGHSHVYWYRQLPEEGLKFMVYLQKENIIDESGMPKERFSAEFPKEGPSILRIQQVVRGDSAAYFCASSPPRTDLGGSYEQYFGPGTRLTVT.

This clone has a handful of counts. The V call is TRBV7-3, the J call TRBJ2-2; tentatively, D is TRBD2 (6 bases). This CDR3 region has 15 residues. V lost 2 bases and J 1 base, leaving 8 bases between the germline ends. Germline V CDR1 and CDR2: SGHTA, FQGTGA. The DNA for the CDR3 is TGTGCCAGCAGCTTAGTCGGGGGGAACACCGGGGAGCTGTTTTTT. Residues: CASSLVGGNTGELFF.

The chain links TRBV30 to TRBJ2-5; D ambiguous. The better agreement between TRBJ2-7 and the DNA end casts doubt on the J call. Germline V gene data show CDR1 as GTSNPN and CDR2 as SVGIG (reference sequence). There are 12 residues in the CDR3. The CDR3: CAGGQVSYEQYF. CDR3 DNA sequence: TGTGCCGGTGGGCAGGTCTCCTACGAGCAGTACTTC.

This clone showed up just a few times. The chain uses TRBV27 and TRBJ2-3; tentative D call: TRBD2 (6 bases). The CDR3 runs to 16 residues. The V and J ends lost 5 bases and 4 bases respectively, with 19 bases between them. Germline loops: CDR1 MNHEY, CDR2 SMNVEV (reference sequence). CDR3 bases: TGTGCCAGCAGTGCCGGTACTAGCTCAATCGCAGATACGCAGTATTTT. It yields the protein CASSAGTSSIADTQYF.

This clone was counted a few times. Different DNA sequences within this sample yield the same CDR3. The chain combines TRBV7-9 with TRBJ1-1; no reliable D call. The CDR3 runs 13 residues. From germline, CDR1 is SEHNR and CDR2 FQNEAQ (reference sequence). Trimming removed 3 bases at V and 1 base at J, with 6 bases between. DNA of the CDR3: TGTGCCAGCAGCTTGTCGGGGAACACTGAAGCTTTCTTT. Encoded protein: CASSLSGNTEAFF.

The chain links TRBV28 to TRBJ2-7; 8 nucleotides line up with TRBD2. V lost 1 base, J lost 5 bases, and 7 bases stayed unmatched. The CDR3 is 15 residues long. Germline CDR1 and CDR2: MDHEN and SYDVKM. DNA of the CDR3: TGTGCCAGCAGTTTATCCGGGACTAGTGCCCACGAGCAGTACTTC. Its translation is CASSLSGTSAHEQYF. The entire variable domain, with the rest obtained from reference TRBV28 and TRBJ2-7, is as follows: DVKVTQSSRYLVKRTGEKVFLECVQDMDHENMFWYRQDPGLGLRLIYFSYDVKMKEKGDIPEGYSVSREKKERFSLILESASTNQTSMYLCASSLSGTSAHEQYFGPGTRLTVT.

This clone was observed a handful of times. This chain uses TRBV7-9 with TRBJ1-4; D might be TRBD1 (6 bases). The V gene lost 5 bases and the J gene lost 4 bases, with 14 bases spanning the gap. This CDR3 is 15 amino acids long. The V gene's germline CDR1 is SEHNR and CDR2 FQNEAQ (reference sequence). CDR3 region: CASSGRDINNEKLFF. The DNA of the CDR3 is TGTGCCAGCAGCGGCCGGGACATCAATAATGAAAAACTGTTTTTT.

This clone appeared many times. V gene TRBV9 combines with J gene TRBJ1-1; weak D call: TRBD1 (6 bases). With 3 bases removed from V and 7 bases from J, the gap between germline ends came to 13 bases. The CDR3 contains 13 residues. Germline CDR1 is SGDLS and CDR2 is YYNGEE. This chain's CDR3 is CASSGGGVGEAFF. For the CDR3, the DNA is TGTGCCAGCAGCGGAGGGGGGGTTGGTGAAGCTTTCTTT.

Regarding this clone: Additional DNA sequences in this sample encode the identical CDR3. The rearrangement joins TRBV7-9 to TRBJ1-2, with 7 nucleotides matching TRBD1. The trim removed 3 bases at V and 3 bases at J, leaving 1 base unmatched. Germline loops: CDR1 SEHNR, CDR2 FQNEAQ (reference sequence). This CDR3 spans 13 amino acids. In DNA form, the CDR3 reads TGTGCCAGCAGCTTGGGACAGCACTATGGCTACACCTTC. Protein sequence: CASSLGQHYGYTF.

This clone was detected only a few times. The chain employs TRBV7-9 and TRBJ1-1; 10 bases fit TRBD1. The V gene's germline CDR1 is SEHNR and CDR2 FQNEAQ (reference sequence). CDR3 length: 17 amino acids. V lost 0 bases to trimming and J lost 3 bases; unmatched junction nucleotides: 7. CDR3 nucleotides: TGTGCCAGCAGCTTAGCGGGACAGGGGAAGGGGTACACTGAAGCTTTCTTT. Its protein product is CASSLAGQGKGYTEAFF. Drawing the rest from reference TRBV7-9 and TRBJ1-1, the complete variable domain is DTGVSQNPRHKITKRGQNVTFRCDPISEHNRLYWYRQTLGQGPEFLTYFQNEAQLEKSRLLSDRFSAERPKGSFSTLEIQRTEQGDSAMYLCASSLAGQGKGYTEAFFGQGTRLTVV.

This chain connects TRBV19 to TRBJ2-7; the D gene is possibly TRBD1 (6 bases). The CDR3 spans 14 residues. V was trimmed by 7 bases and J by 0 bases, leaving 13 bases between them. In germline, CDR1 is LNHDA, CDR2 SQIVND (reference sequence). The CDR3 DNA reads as TGTGCCAGTACCGAAACAGGGAGCTCCTACGAGCAGTACTTC. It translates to CASTETGSSYEQYF.

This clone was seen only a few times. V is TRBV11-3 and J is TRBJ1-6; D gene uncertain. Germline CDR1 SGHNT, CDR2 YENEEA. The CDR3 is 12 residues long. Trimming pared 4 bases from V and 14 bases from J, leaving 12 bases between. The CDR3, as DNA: TGTGCCAGCAGCTCGGGAAGTACGGCCCTCCACTTT. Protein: CASSSGSTALHF.

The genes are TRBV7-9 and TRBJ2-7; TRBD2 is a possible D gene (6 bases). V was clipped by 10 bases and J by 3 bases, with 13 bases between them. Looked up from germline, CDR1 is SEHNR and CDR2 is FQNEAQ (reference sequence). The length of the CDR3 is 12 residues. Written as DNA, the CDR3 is TGTGCCACACGAAGTAGCGGCTACGAGCAGTACTTC. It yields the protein CATRSSGYEQYF.

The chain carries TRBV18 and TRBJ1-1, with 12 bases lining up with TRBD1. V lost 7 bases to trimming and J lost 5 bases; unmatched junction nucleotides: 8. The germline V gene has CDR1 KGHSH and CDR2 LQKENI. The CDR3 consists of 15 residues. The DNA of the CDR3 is TGTGCCAGCTACGGGACAGGGGGCCTCAAAACTGAAGCTTTCTTT. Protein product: CASYGTGGLKTEAFF.

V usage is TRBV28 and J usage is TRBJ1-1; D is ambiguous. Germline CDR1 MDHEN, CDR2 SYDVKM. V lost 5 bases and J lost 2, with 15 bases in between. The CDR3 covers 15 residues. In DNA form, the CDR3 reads TGTGCCAGCAGTCCATCCGGTAAAGCTAACACTGAAGCTTTCTTT. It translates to CASSPSGKANTEAFF.

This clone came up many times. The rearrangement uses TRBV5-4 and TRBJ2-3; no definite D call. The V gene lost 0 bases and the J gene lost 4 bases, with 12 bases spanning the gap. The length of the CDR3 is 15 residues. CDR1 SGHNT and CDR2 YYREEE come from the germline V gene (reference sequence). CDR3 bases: TGTGCCAGCAGCTTGGAACCGAGAGTGCCAGATACGCAGTATTTT. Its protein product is CASSLEPRVPDTQYF.

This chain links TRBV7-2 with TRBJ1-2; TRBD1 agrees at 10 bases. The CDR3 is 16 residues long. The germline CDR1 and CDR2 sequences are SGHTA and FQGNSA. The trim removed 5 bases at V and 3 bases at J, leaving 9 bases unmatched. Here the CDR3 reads CASSLQGDRGDYGYTF. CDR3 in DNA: TGTGCCAGCAGCCTTCAGGGGGACAGGGGAGACTATGGCTACACCTTC.

The CDR3 coding sequence is TGTGCCAGCAGCTTGGATCAGGGTGGAGATACGCAGTATTTT. Residues: CASSLDQGGDTQYF. The rearrangement joins TRBV7-2 to TRBJ2-3, with D perhaps matching TRBD1 (5 bases). V was cut by 3 bases and J by 5 bases, with 12 bases left in between. Germline values: CDR1 SGHTA, CDR2 FQGNSA. This CDR3 is built from 14 residues.

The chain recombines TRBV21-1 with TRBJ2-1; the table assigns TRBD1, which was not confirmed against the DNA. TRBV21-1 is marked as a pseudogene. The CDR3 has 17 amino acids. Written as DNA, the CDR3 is TGTGCCAGCAGCAAAGACAGTGGAATTAGCTCCTACAATGAGCAGTTCTTC. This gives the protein CASSKDSGISSYNEQFF.

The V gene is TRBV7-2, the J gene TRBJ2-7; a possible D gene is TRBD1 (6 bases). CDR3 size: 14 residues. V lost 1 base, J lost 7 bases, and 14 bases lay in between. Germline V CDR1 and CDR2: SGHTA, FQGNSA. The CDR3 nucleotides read TGTGCCAGCAGCTTAGTGGGACACGGCTTGGAGCAGTACTTC. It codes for CASSLVGHGLEQYF. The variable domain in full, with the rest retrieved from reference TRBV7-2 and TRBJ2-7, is GAGVSQSPSNKVTEKGKDVELRCDPISGHTALYWYRQSLGQGLEFLIYFQGNSAPDKSGLPSDRFSAERTGGSVSTLTIQRTQQEDSAVYLCASSLVGHGLEQYFGPGTRLTVT.

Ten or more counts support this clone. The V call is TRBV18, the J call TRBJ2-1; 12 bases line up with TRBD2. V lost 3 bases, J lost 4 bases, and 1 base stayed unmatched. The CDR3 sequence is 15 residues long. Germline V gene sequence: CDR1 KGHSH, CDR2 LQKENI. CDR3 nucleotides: TGTGCCAGCTCACCCACTAGCGGGGGGTACAATGAGCAGTTCTTC. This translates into CASSPTSGGYNEQFF.

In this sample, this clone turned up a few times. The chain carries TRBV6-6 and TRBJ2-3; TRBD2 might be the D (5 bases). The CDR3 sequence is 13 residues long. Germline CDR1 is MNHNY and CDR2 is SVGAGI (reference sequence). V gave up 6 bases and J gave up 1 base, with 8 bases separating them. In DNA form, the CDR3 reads TGTGCCAGCAGGGACGGGGGCACAGATACGCAGTATTTT. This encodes CASRDGGTDTQYF.

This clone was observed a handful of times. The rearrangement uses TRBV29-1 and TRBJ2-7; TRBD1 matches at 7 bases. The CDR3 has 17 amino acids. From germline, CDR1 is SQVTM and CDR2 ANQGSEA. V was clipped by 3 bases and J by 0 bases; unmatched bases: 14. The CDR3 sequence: CSVDGLVDRESSYEQYF. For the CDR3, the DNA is TGCAGCGTTGATGGTTTGGTAGACAGGGAAAGCTCCTACGAGCAGTACTTC.

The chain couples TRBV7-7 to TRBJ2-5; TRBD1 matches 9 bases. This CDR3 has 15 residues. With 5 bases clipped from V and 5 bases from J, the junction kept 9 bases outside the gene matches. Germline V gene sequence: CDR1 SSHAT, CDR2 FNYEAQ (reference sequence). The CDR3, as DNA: TGTGCCAGCAGCCATAGGGACAGGGAGTATGAGACCCAGTACTTC. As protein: CASSHRDREYETQYF. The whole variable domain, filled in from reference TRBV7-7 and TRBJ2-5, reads GAGVSQSPRYKVTKRGQDVTLRCDPISSHATLYWYQQALGQGPEFLTYFNYEAQPDKSGLPSDRFSAERPEGSISTLTIQRTEQRDSAMYRCASSHRDREYETQYFGPGTRLLVL.

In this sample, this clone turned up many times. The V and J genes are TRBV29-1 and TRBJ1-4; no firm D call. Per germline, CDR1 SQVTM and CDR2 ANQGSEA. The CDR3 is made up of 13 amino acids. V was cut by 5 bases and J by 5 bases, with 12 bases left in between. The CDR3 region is CSVRRGRNEKLFF. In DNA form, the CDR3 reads TGCAGCGTTAGGCGCGGTCGGAATGAAAAACTGTTTTTT.

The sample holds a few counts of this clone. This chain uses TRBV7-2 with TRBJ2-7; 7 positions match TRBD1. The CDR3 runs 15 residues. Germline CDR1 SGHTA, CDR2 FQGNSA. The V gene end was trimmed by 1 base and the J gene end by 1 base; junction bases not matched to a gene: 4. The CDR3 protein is CASSLVRGQSYEQYF. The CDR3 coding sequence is TGTGCCAGCAGCTTAGTAAGGGGACAGTCCTACGAGCAGTACTTC.

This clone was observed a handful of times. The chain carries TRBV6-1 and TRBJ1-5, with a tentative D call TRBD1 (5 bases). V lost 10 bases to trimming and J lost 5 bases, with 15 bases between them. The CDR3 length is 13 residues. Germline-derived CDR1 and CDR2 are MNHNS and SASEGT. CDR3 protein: CATARQRDQPQHF. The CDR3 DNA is TGTGCCACCGCTAGACAGCGAGATCAGCCCCAGCATTTT.

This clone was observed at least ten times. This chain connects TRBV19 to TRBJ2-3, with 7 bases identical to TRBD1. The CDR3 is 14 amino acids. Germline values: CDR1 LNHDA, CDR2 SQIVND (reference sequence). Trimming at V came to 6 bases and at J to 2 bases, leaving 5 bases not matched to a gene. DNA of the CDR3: TGTGCCAGTAGCACGACAGGGACCACAGATACGCAGTATTTT. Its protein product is CASSTTGTTDTQYF.